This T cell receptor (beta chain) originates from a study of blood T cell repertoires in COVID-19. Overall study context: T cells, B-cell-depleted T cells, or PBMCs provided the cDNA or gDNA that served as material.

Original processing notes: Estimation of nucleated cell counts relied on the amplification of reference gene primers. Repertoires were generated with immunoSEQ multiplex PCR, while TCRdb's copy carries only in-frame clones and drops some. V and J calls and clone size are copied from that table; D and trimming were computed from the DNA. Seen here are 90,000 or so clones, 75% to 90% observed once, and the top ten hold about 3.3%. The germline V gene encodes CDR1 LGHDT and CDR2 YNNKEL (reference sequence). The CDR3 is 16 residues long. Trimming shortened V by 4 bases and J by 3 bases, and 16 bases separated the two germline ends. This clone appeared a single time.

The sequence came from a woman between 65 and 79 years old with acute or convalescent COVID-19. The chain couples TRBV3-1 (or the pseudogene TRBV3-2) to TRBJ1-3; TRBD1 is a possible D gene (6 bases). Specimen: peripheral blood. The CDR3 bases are TGTGCCAGCAGCCCCCTGTTGGGGGCAGGTGGAAACACCATATATTTT. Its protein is CASSPLLGAGGNTIYF.